This T cell receptor beta chain originates from a study of blood T cell repertoires in COVID-19. Study in general: Specimens from acute and convalescent COVID-19 originated in the United States, Italy and Spain. The cDNA or gDNA used as material had been derived from T cells, B-cell-depleted T cells, or PBMCs.

The CDR3 is 12 amino acids. Germline-derived CDR1 and CDR2 are SGDLS and YYNGEE. The V gene lost 3 bases and the J gene lost 8 bases, with 9 bases spanning the gap. Some clones are missing from TCRdb's copy, which holds only in-frame ones; the method was immunoSEQ multiplex PCR. The sample lists over 150,000 clones; around 84% were seen once. Sequences were obtained from peripheral blood. This clonotype originated in a man in his forties or fifties with active or convalescent COVID-19. J is TRBJ2-1 and V is TRBV9; D is perhaps TRBD1 (5 bases). DNA of the CDR3: TGTGCCAGCAGCGAGCAGGGCGATGAGCAGTTCTTC. This sequence encodes CASSEQGDEQFF. The full variable domain, with the rest looked up from reference TRBV9 and TRBJ2-1, is DSGVTQTPKHLITATGQRVTLRCSPRSGDLSVYWYQQSLDQGLQFLIQYYNGEERAKGNILERFSAQQFPDLHSELNLSSLELGDSALYFCASSEQGDEQFFGPGTRLTVL.